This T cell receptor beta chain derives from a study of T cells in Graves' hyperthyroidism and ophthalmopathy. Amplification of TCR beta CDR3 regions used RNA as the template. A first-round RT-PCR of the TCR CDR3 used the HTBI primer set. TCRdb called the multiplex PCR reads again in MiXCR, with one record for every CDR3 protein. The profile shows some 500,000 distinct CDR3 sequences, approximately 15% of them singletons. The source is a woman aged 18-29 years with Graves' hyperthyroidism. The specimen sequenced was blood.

The CDR3: CASLAGAPAGELFF. The DNA of the CDR3 is TGTGCCAGTCTAGCGGGAGCTCCGGCCGGGGAGCTGTTTTTT. The genes are TRBV19 and TRBJ2-2; TRBD2 matches 10 bases. The germline V gene has CDR1 LNHDA and CDR2 SQIVND (reference sequence). Unmatched junction bases numbered 6, after V lost 8 bases and J lost 6 bases. The CDR3 loop spans 14 amino acids.